This T cell receptor (beta chain) was found in a study of blood T cell repertoires in COVID-19. Overall study context: Material from acute and convalescent COVID-19 was sourced from the United States, Italy and Spain.

The germline V gene encodes CDR1 MNHEY and CDR2 SVGEGT. V lost 4 bases, J lost 14 bases, and 10 bases stayed unmatched. CDR3 length equals 13 residues. Authors' methods: Scientists estimated how many nucleated cells there were by amplifying reference gene primers. Repertoires were generated with immunoSEQ multiplex PCR, while TCRdb's copy carries only in-frame clones and drops some. The V and J calls and clone size come from that table; D and trimming were worked out from the DNA. Here the sample spans approximately 240,000 clones, about 85% being singletons. The sequencing input was peripheral blood. The TCR sequence derives from a woman older than 75 with active or convalescent COVID-19. The V call is TRBV6-2 or TRBV6-3, the J call TRBJ2-3, with 9 nucleotides matching TRBD2. The CDR3 reads CASSWEPGLARYF. In DNA form, the CDR3 reads TGTGCCAGCAGTTGGGAGCCGGGACTAGCTCGGTATTTT.